The 22 T cell receptor beta chains presented below share a single source sample, sequenced in a study of glioma-infiltrating T cells after dendritic cell vaccination. Time point of the sample: after dendritic cell vaccination, including at tumor progression/relapse. This table comes from immunoSEQ multiplex PCR, and its TCRdb copy is limited to in-frame clones, with some not included. The sample shows over 55,000 clones, about four fifths of them seen only once. Sequences were derived from blood, sampled after dendritic cell vaccination. The receptor set was obtained from a human donor with glioblastoma.

This chain links TRBV7-6 with TRBJ1-6; the match to TRBD1 covers 8 bases. The germline V gene encodes CDR1 SGHVS and CDR2 FNYEAQ. Trimming at V came to 5 bases and at J to 7 bases, leaving 7 bases not matched to a gene. The CDR3 covers 15 residues. CDR3 coding DNA: TGTGCCAGCAGCCCGGGGACAGGCAACAATTCACCCCTCCACTTT. Its protein is CASSPGTGNNSPLHF.

The rearrangement joins TRBV11-3 to TRBJ1-1, with a weak D call TRBD1 (6 bases). V dropped 5 bases and J dropped 6 bases, with 16 bases sitting between them. Germline assignment: CDR1 SGHNT and CDR2 YENEEA. This CDR3 has 14 amino acids. CDR3 amino acids: CASSPRGSEAEAFF. The CDR3 DNA reads TGTGCCAGCAGCCCCAGGGGCTCCGAGGCTGAAGCTTTCTTT.

This chain links TRBV29-1 with TRBJ1-1, with a possible D match to TRBD1 (5 bases). Per germline, CDR1 SQVTM and CDR2 ANQGSEA. The V and J ends lost 7 bases and 1 base respectively, with 7 bases between them. The CDR3 covers 11 residues. The CDR3 spells CSAGQNTEAFF. CDR3 DNA: TGCAGCGCCGGACAGAACACTGAAGCTTTCTTT.

This chain uses TRBV5-1 with TRBJ2-1; D remains ambiguous. Trimming took off 0 bases at V and 6 bases at J, with 4 bases between the two ends. Germline V gene sequence: CDR1 SGHRS, CDR2 YFSETQ. The CDR3 is 12 amino acids. CDR3 amino acids: CASSLVVNEQFF. The DNA of the CDR3 is TGCGCCAGCAGCTTGGTCGTCAATGAGCAGTTCTTC. The full variable domain, in which reference TRBV5-1 and TRBJ2-1 provide the parts outside the CDR3, is KAGVTQTPRYLIKTRGQQVTLSCSPISGHRSVSWYQQTPGQGLQFLFEYFSETQRNKGNFPGRFSGRQFSNSRSEMNVSTLELGDSALYLCASSLVVNEQFFGPGTRLTVL.

Note on this clone: The junction and the germline gene differ at one end; a read error may be behind it. The chain links TRBV19 to TRBJ2-7, with 11 positions matching TRBD1. The CDR3 runs 16 residues. From germline, CDR1 is LNHDA and CDR2 SQIVND (reference sequence). As DNA, the CDR3 is TGTGCCAGTAGCCCTTCGCGGACAGGGGGCGTCTACGGGCAGTACTTC. It codes for CASSPSRTGGVYGQYF.

This clone was observed a single time. This sequence joins TRBV5-1 and TRBJ2-7; D is possibly TRBD1 (5 bases). This CDR3 spans 14 amino acids. V was cut by 6 bases and J by 4 bases, with 17 bases left in between. Germline-derived CDR1 and CDR2 are SGHRS and YFSETQ. CDR3 nucleotide sequence: TGCGCCAGCACCCCAGACAGAGCAATTTACGAGCAGTACTTC. Translation: CASTPDRAIYEQYF.

The chain recombines TRBV15 with TRBJ2-7; D might be TRBD1 (5 bases). The CDR3 loop spans 14 amino acids. V was shortened by 0 bases and J by 5 bases, with 11 bases between the two germline ends. Germline V gene lookup returns CDR1 LNHNV and CDR2 YYDKDF (reference sequence). In DNA form, the CDR3 reads TGTGCCACCAGCAGAGACAGGGTTAGACACGAGCAGTACTTC. Protein product: CATSRDRVRHEQYF.

The chain has TRBV7-9 and TRBJ1-2; weak D call: TRBD1 (6 bases). CDR1 SEHNR and CDR2 FQNEAQ come from the germline V gene (reference sequence). Trimming stripped 4 bases from V and 5 bases from J, with 17 bases between. The CDR3 runs 15 residues. CDR3 bases: TGTGCCAGCAGCTCTCTATGGGGGCGAGAGTATGGCTACACCTTC. Translating gives CASSSLWGREYGYTF.

The chain uses TRBV19 and TRBJ2-3; TRBD2 agrees at 10 bases. Germline V gene data show CDR1 as LNHDA and CDR2 as SQIVND (reference sequence). The CDR3 contains 15 residues. V dropped 4 bases and J dropped 5; count of bases not matched to a gene: 6. DNA for the CDR3: TGTGCCAGTAGTAACCAGCGGGGGGGTGGAGATACGCAGTATTTT. Its translation: CASSNQRGGGDTQYF.

This rearrangement joins TRBV27 to TRBJ2-2; possibly TRBD1 for D (5 bases). V gave up 8 bases and J gave up 3 bases, with 16 bases separating them. Germline V CDR1 and CDR2: MNHEY, SMNVEV (reference sequence). This CDR3 is 15 amino acids long. In nucleotides, the CDR3 is TGTGCCAGCGGTAGGGGCAGGCTGGACACCGGGGAGCTGTTTTTT. Residues: CASGRGRLDTGELFF.

The chain recombines TRBV6-1 with TRBJ2-5, with 10 bases fitting TRBD1. The CDR3 sequence is 14 residues long. Germline CDR1 MNHNS, CDR2 SASEGT. Trimming took 4 bases from V and 4 from J; bases not matched to a gene: 3. This CDR3 is CASSVDRGSETQYF. CDR3 in DNA: TGTGCCAGCAGTGTGGACAGGGGGTCAGAGACCCAGTACTTC.

This chain links TRBV5-4 with TRBJ1-1; D perhaps matches TRBD1 (5 bases). The V end was cut by 0 bases, the J end by 0 bases, with 9 bases between. The CDR3 is 15 amino acids. In germline, CDR1 is SGHNT, CDR2 YYREEE (reference sequence). This chain's CDR3 is CASSLGTPMNTEAFF. The DNA for the CDR3 is TGTGCCAGCAGCTTGGGGACACCGATGAACACTGAAGCTTTCTTT.

This chain joins TRBV30 and TRBJ2-2; TRBD2 agrees at 8 bases. The CDR3 runs 14 residues. Germline CDR1 and CDR2: GTSNPN and SVGIG (reference sequence). With 8 bases clipped from V and 5 bases from J, the junction kept 10 bases outside the gene matches. The CDR3 region is CAITGGAGTGELFF. As DNA, the CDR3 is TGTGCCATTACCGGGGGGGCGGGAACCGGGGAGCTGTTTTTT.

The chain carries TRBV5-4 and TRBJ2-5; no reliable D call. V lost 0 bases and J 3 bases, leaving 6 bases between the germline ends. Per germline, CDR1 SGHNT and CDR2 YYREEE (reference sequence). CDR3 length: 13 amino acids. The CDR3 region has the DNA TGTGCCAGCAGCTTGGTTCAGGAAGAGACCCAGTACTTC. Translation gives CASSLVQEETQYF.

The V gene is TRBV27, the J gene TRBJ2-1; D is unresolved. Germline values: CDR1 MNHEY, CDR2 SMNVEV (reference sequence). With 5 bases removed from V and 7 bases from J, the gap between germline ends came to 9 bases. This CDR3 is 12 amino acids long. The CDR3 sequence: CASSRLPNEQFF. As DNA, the CDR3 is TGTGCCAGCAGTCGACTTCCTAATGAGCAGTTCTTC.

This CDR3 is CARDRGRGYGYTF. The CDR3 region has the DNA TGTGCCAGGGACAGGGGGCGGGGGTATGGCTACACCTTC. J is TRBJ1-2 and V is TRBV6-1; TRBD1 aligns across 11 bases. Looked up from germline, CDR1 is MNHNS and CDR2 is SASEGT. The CDR3 contains 13 residues. The J segment lost 5 bases and the V segment lost 9 bases, leaving 5 bases of the junction unmatched.

The chain combines TRBV11-2 with TRBJ1-6, with TRBD1 matching 8 bases. The V gene's germline CDR1 is SGHAT and CDR2 FQNNGV. There are 15 residues in the CDR3. V was clipped by 2 bases and J by 12 bases; unmatched bases: 9. In DNA, the CDR3 is TGTGCCAGCAGCTTAAGGACAGGGAGAGTTCTACCCCTCCACTTT. Translated, it gives CASSLRTGRVLPLHF.

Only a few counts were recorded for this clone. The genes are TRBV14 and TRBJ1-4; perhaps TRBD1 as D (6 bases). The CDR3 runs to 15 residues. Per germline, CDR1 SGHDN and CDR2 FVKESK. V gave up 4 bases and J gave up 5 bases, with 14 bases separating them. In nucleotides, the CDR3 is TGTGCCAGCAGCCGTGTGGACAGTATCAATGAAAAACTGTTTTTT. Its protein is CASSRVDSINEKLFF.

In its sample, this clone was seen once. The chain has TRBV7-9 and TRBJ2-1, with TRBD2 matching over 12 bases. The V and J ends lost 5 bases and 8 bases, in that order; junction bases with no gene match: 4. CDR1 is SEHNR, CDR2 FQNEAQ, per germline (reference sequence). This CDR3 spans 14 amino acids. CDR3 sequence reads: CASSPLAGGDEQFF. The DNA for the CDR3 is TGTGCCAGCAGCCCCCTAGCGGGGGGGGATGAGCAGTTCTTC. Full variable domain (rest looked up from reference TRBV7-9 and TRBJ2-1): DTGVSQNPRHKITKRGQNVTFRCDPISEHNRLYWYRQTLGQGPEFLTYFQNEAQLEKSRLLSDRFSAERPKGSFSTLEIQRTEQGDSAMYLCASSPLAGGDEQFFGPGTRLTVL.

V usage is TRBV19 and J usage is TRBJ2-7, with D perhaps TRBD1 (5 bases). CDR3 length equals 13 residues. V was clipped by 5 bases and J by 2 bases, with 10 bases between them. CDR1 is LNHDA and CDR2 is SQIVND in the germline V gene (reference sequence). DNA for the CDR3: TGTGCCAGTAGTCTTTCGACAGCCTACGAGCAGTACTTC. Encoded protein: CASSLSTAYEQYF.

This chain links TRBV11-2 with TRBJ2-1; 11 bases align to TRBD2. The CDR3 has 15 amino acids. V lost 2 bases to trimming and J lost 7 bases; unmatched junction nucleotides: 4. CDR1 and CDR2 (germline): SGHAT, FQNNGV. The CDR3, as DNA: TGTGCCAGCAGCTTAATGGGACTAGCGGCGAATGAGCAGTTCTTC. The encoded protein is CASSLMGLAANEQFF.

The chain links TRBV30 to TRBJ2-3; maybe TRBD2 (6 bases). Between the trimmed V and J ends, which lost 4 bases and 1 base, there was a span of 21 bases. This CDR3 contains 17 residues. Per the germline V gene, CDR1 is GTSNPN and CDR2 is SVGIG (reference sequence). DNA of the CDR3: TGTGCCTGGAAAGTTCTGAGGGGAGGCCATCGCACAGATACGCAGTATTTT. Its protein is CAWKVLRGGHRTDTQYF.